Listed here are 5 T cell receptor beta chains from one sample, sequenced in a study of cytomegalovirus exposure and HLA in healthy donors. The primer mix had 60 Vbeta and 13 Jbeta primers. Here immunoSEQ multiplex PCR was the method, and the copy in TCRdb shows in-frame clones only, minus some. The profile shows around 69,000 clones, about two thirds of them singletons. The sample comprised PBMCs. These TCRs come from a man aged 35 to 55 in good health and CMV-seropositive.

The chain carries TRBV28 and TRBJ2-7; TRBD1 aligns across 9 bases. The CDR3 consists of 16 residues. In germline, CDR1 is MDHEN, CDR2 SYDVKM. Unmatched junction bases numbered 10, after V lost 3 bases and J lost 4 bases. CDR3 residues: CASSFWETGQGYEQYF. The CDR3 DNA follows: TGTGCCAGCAGTTTTTGGGAAACAGGACAGGGGTACGAGCAGTACTTC.

The gene calls are TRBV7-9 and TRBJ1-3; D possibly corresponds to TRBD1 (6 bases). The germline V gene has CDR1 SEHNR and CDR2 FQNEAQ (reference sequence). With 5 bases removed from V and 2 bases from J, the gap between germline ends came to 16 bases. The CDR3 extends over 16 amino acids. DNA for the CDR3: TGTGCCAGCAGCAACCGCGTGGGGGCGACTGGAAACACCATATATTTT. Translation: CASSNRVGATGNTIYF.

The chain links TRBV5-1 to TRBJ1-4; 9 bases are shared with TRBD1. The CDR3 totals 14 residues. Germline V gene sequence: CDR1 SGHRS, CDR2 YFSETQ. Unmatched junction bases numbered 3, after V lost 4 bases and J lost 5 bases. The chain's CDR3 is CASSGQGRNEKLFF. CDR3 bases: TGCGCCAGCAGCGGACAGGGGCGGAATGAAAAACTGTTTTTT.

The rearrangement links TRBV9 to TRBJ1-6; 9 bases are shared with TRBD1. The V and J ends lost 3 bases and 10 bases, in that order; junction bases with no gene match: 8. Germline assignment: CDR1 SGDLS and CDR2 YYNGEE. The CDR3 has 15 amino acids. CDR3 residues: CASSATQGAGSPLHF. CDR3 coding DNA: TGTGCCAGCAGCGCCACACAGGGGGCTGGGTCACCCCTCCACTTT.

The V and J genes are TRBV29-1 and TRBJ1-2, with unresolved D. Deletions cut 5 bases from V and 2 bases from J, with 12 bases between. Germline-derived CDR1 and CDR2 are SQVTM and ANQGSEA. The CDR3 extends over 13 amino acids. The DNA of the CDR3 is TGCAGCGTTAAACAGACCGCGAACTATGGCTACACCTTC. Encoded protein: CSVKQTANYGYTF.